This TCR beta chain comes out of a study of cytomegalovirus exposure and HLA in healthy donors. From germline, CDR1 is SGHTA and CDR2 FQGNSA. Trimming took off 0 bases at V and 4 bases at J, with 6 bases between the two ends. This CDR3 spans 13 amino acids. Use of 60 Vbeta and 13 Jbeta primers characterized the PCR. The method was immunoSEQ multiplex PCR; TCRdb's version includes in-frame clones alone and lacks a portion of them. The table records some 180,000 clones, approximately 82% of them present only once. This chain links TRBV7-2 with TRBJ2-5; D is unresolved. Sequencing used PBMCs. The sequence was collected from a woman aged 18 to 35 in good health and CMV-seronegative. CDR3 sequence reads: CASSLANGETQYF. The CDR3 DNA reads TGTGCCAGCAGCTTAGCAAACGGAGAGACCCAGTACTTC.